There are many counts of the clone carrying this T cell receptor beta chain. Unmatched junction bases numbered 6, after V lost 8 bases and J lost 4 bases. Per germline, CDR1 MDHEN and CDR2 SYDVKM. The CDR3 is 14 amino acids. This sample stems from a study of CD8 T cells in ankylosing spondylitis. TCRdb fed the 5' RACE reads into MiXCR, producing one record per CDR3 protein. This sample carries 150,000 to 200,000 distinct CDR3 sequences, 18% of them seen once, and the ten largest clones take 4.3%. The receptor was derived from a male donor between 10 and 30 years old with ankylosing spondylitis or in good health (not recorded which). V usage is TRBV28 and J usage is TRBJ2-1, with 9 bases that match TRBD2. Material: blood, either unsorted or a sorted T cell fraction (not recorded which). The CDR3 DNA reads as TGTGCCAGCCTAACTAGCGGGTTTTACAATGAGCAGTTCTTC. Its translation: CASLTSGFYNEQFF. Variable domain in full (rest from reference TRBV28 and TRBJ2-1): DVKVTQSSRYLVKRTGEKVFLECVQDMDHENMFWYRQDPGLGLRLIYFSYDVKMKEKGDIPEGYSVSREKKERFSLILESASTNQTSMYLCASLTSGFYNEQFFGPGTRLTVL.